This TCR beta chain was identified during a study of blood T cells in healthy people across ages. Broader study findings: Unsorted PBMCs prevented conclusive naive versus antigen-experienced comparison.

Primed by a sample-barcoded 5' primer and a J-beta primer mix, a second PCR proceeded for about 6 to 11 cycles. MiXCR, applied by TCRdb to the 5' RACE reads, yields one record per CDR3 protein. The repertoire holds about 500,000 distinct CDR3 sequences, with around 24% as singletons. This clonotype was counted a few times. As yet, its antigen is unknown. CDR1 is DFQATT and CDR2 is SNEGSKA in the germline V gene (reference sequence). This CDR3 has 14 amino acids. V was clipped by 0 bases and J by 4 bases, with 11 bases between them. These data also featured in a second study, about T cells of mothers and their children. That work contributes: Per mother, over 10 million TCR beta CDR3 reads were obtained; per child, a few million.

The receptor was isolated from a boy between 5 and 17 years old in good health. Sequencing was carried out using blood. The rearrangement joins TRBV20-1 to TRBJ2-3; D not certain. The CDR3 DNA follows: TGCAGTGCTAGAGACCCAACCAAGGCAGATACGCAGTATTTT. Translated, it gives CSARDPTKADTQYF.